These T cell receptor beta chains were read from a single sample in a study of shared clonotypes between healthy human individuals. Some clones are missing from TCRdb's copy, which holds only in-frame ones; the method was immunoSEQ multiplex PCR. The sample carries 2 million to 2.5 million clones, over 85% recorded once. Sequences were obtained from naive CD4+ T cells from PBMCs. The receptors come from a man aged 18 to 30 in good health. Some clones in this sample may be carry-over from other donors' samples. The CDR3 runs from the conserved cysteine through the conserved F or W. The D gene is left open where the match is weak. Clone size is not always given. Where it is, it says once, few, many or a class for expanded clones.

V gene	clone size	J gene	D gene	CDR3 DNA	CDR3 protein
TRBV5-1	.	TRBJ2-5	TRBD1	TGCGCCAGCAGCCTAGGGTCTGCACAGGGGCCCGGGCAGACCCAGTACTTC	CASSLGSAQGPGQTQYF
TRBV9	.	TRBJ2-1	TRBD2	TGTGCCAGCAGCGTCCTCGCGGGAGGAGGCTACAATGAGCAGTTCTTC	CASSVLAGGGYNEQFF
TRBV6-5	.	TRBJ2-1	TRBD2	TGTGCCAGCAGTTACGATCTAGCGGGAGACGGTGAGCAGTTCTTC	CASSYDLAGDGEQFF
TRBV6-1	.	TRBJ2-5	.	TGTGCCAGCAGTGAAAGTTCCGAGACCCAGTACTTC	CASSESSETQYF
TRBV11-3	.	TRBJ2-7	TRBD2	TGTGCCAGCAGCTTAGAGATTATCCTAGCGGGCTGCGAGCAGTACTTC	CASSLEIILAGCEQYF
TRBV29-1	.	TRBJ1-1	.	TGCAGCGCCGACCAGGCCCGGAACACTGAAGCTTTCTTT	CSADQARNTEAFF
TRBV6-5	.	TRBJ1-1	.	TGTGCCAGCAGTGCCTTGCGACCCTGGGGATCAGAAGCTTTCTTT	CASSALRPWGSEAFF
TRBV29-1	.	TRBJ2-2	.	TGCAGCGTTGAGTACAGGCGCACCGGGGAGCTGTTTTTT	CSVEYRRTGELFF
TRBV9	.	TRBJ2-2	.	TGTGCCAGCAGCGTAGATTATTTATCTCTGTCCCAAAAGGTCCCCGGGGAGCTGTTTTTT	CASSVDYLSLSQKVPGELFF
TRBV29-1	.	TRBJ1-2	.	TGCAGCGTTGAGCCCAAAAACTATGGCTACACCTTC	CSVEPKNYGYTF
TRBV5-1	.	TRBJ2-2	TRBD1	TGCGCCAGCAGCTTTCCGGGACAGGGTAGAGCCGGGGAGCTGTTTTTT	CASSFPGQGRAGELFF
TRBV2	.	TRBJ2-5	TRBD2	TGTGCCAGCGGCAATAGCGGGGTATCAGAGACCCAGTACTTC	CASGNSGVSETQYF
TRBV19	few	TRBJ1-5	TRBD1	TGTGCCAGCAAAGATCCGGGACAGGCCGATTCCCATACCCAGCATTTT	CASKDPGQADSHTQHF
TRBV11-2	.	TRBJ1-1	.	TGTGCCAGCAGCAGGACAGAGGGGGCTGAAGCTTTCTTT	CASSRTEGAEAFF
TRBV5-4	.	TRBJ1-1	.	TGTGCCAGCAGCTTTGGAGAGGGGAACACTGAAGCTTTCTTT	CASSFGEGNTEAFF
TRBV4-2	once	TRBJ2-2	.	TGTGCCAGCAGCCAAGAGGGGGGGGAGCTGTTTTTT	CASSQEGGELFF
TRBV4-1	once	TRBJ2-2	TRBD2	TGCGCCAGCAGCCATGGGAGGGGCAACACCGGGGAGCTGTTTTTT	CASSHGRGNTGELFF
TRBV7-9	.	TRBJ2-7	TRBD1	TGTGCCAGCAGTTTCGGGGGACAGGGAAATTTCCGGCAGTACTTC	CASSFGGQGNFRQYF
TRBV30	few	TRBJ1-1	TRBD1	TGTGCCTGGAGTGTTAGGGGGCTGAGCACTGAAGCTTTCTTT	CAWSVRGLSTEAFF
TRBV21-1	.	TRBJ1-1	.	TGTGCCAGCAGCAAATTAAAAAATCTCCTCCAAGACACTGAAGCTTTCTTT	CASSKLKNLLQDTEAFF
TRBV9	.	TRBJ2-3	.	TGTGCCAGCAGGCCGACAGATACGCAGTATTTT	CASRPTDTQYF
TRBV5-1	.	TRBJ2-7	TRBD1	TGCGCCAGCAGCAAGTCGGACAGGCCTGAGACCTACGAGCAGTACTTC	CASSKSDRPETYEQYF
TRBV6-1	once	TRBJ2-1	.	TGTGCCAGCTGCAGGGACCGCAATGAGCAGTTCTTC	CASCRDRNEQFF
TRBV19	.	TRBJ2-7	.	TGTGCCAGTAGTATAGTGGCCTCCCTCTCCTACGAGCAGTACTTC	CASSIVASLSYEQYF
TRBV27	.	TRBJ2-1	.	TGTGCCAGCAGGCCCGGGCAGAGCTCCTACAATGAGCAGTTCTTC	CASRPGQSSYNEQFF
TRBV7-3	.	TRBJ2-1	TRBD2	TGTGCCAGCAGCTTAACCGGGACTAGTGTCAATGAGCAGTTCTTC	CASSLTGTSVNEQFF
TRBV5-1	.	TRBJ1-1	TRBD1	TGCGCCAGCAGCTTGTGGGACAGACCCTTTGAGAACACTGAAGCTTTCTTT	CASSLWDRPFENTEAFF
TRBV5-1	.	TRBJ1-2	TRBD1	TGCGCCAGCAGCACAGGGGCCAACTATGGCTACACCTTC	CASSTGANYGYTF
TRBV28	once	TRBJ1-5	.	TGTGCCAGCCGGACCTCTAGCAATCAGCCCCAGCATTTT	CASRTSSNQPQHF
TRBV7-9	.	TRBJ2-3	.	TGTGCCAGCAGCTTCCTACCAGGGGCCCTCAGCACAGATACGCAGTATTTT	CASSFLPGALSTDTQYF
TRBV6-6	.	TRBJ1-5	.	TGTGCCAGCACCCGCACGGCGCAACTTCCGTGGGATTTT	CASTRTAQLPWDF
TRBV7-3	.	TRBJ2-3	.	TGTGCCAGCAGCTTAGAATGGACCCCACAGAGGCCACCGGGTGATACGCAGTATTTT	CASSLEWTPQRPPGDTQYF
TRBV5-6	.	TRBJ1-4	TRBD1	TGTGCCAGCAGCTGGGACAGGAATGAAGAAAAACTGTTTTTT	CASSWDRNEEKLFF
TRBV6-6	.	TRBJ2-2	.	TGTGCCAGCAGTTGGTCCGGGGCGACCGGGGAGCTGTTTTTT	CASSWSGATGELFF
TRBV30	.	TRBJ2-5	.	TGTGCCTGGAGTGTAGGGGCAGGTCGCCAAGAGACCCAGTACTTC	CAWSVGAGRQETQYF
TRBV27	once	TRBJ2-5	.	TGTGCCAGCACCTACCCCGAACGGACGGACCAGTACTTC	CASTYPERTDQYF
TRBV18	.	TRBJ2-1	.	TGTGCCAGCTCACCTATCAGGGAAAGCTCCTACAATGAGCAGTTCTTC	CASSPIRESSYNEQFF
TRBV5-1	.	TRBJ1-1	.	TGCGCCAGCAGCTGGGACAACAGGAACACTGAAGCTTTCTTT	CASSWDNRNTEAFF
TRBV5-1	.	TRBJ2-6	TRBD1	TGCGCCAGCAGCGCGGGACAGGCTGGGGCCAACGTCCTGACTTTC	CASSAGQAGANVLTF
TRBV18	.	TRBJ2-5	TRBD1	TGTGCCAGCTCGACAGGGGTGGAAGAGACCCAGTACTTC	CASSTGVEETQYF
TRBV28	.	TRBJ1-1	.	TGTGCCAGCAGTGTAGGGAACACTGAAGCTTTCTTT	CASSVGNTEAFF
TRBV7-2	.	TRBJ2-1	TRBD1	TGTGCCAGCAGCTCACGACAGGGCACTAACAATGAGCAGTTCTTC	CASSSRQGTNNEQFF
TRBV6-4	.	TRBJ1-2	TRBD1	TGTGCCAGCAGTGACCGGACAGGGAGGGACGGCTACACCTTC	CASSDRTGRDGYTF
TRBV4-3	.	TRBJ2-2	TRBD1	TGCGCCAGCAGCTCACGGGACAGGGGGCGTTGGGGTTCCGGGGAGCTGTTTTTT	CASSSRDRGRWGSGELFF
TRBV18	.	TRBJ1-2	.	TGTGCCAGCTCACCTGACGGGGGTAATGGCTACACCTTC	CASSPDGGNGYTF
TRBV28	.	TRBJ2-1	.	TGTGCCAGCAGTTTGGGTGGGGCGGCCACCTACAATGAGCAGTTCTTC	CASSLGGAATYNEQFF
TRBV19	.	TRBJ1-4	.	TGTGCCAGTAGTATACTCCCTGCAACTAATGAAAAACTGTTTTTT	CASSILPATNEKLFF
TRBV7-9	.	TRBJ1-3	.	TGTGCCAGCAGATCCCCTGGAAACACCATATATTTT	CASRSPGNTIYF
TRBV5-4	.	TRBJ2-3	TRBD1	TGTGCCAGCAGCTTGGGTCAGGGGGCGGATACGCAGTATTTT	CASSLGQGADTQYF
TRBV6-1	.	TRBJ1-5	.	TGTGCCAGCAGTTCCCGGGACTTTCAGCCCCAGCATTTT	CASSSRDFQPQHF
TRBV2	.	TRBJ1-4	.	TGTGCCAGCAGTGATATGGGGGCAACTAATGAAAAACTGTTTTTT	CASSDMGATNEKLFF
TRBV18	.	TRBJ2-1	TRBD2	TGTGCCAGCTCACCGCGACCGGGACTAGACTCCTACAATGAGCAGTTCTTC	CASSPRPGLDSYNEQFF
TRBV5-4	.	TRBJ1-2	TRBD1	TGTGCCAGCAGCGGGACAGAGGAGGGGACGGGGGGCTACACCTTC	CASSGTEEGTGGYTF
TRBV4-2	.	TRBJ2-7	TRBD2	TGTGCCAGCAGCCAAGGGGGACTAGCGGGAGTGCCCTACGAGCAGTACTTC	CASSQGGLAGVPYEQYF
TRBV9	.	TRBJ2-7	.	TGTGCCAGCAGCGTAGGGGGCAGGGGACCCTACGAGCAGTACTTC	CASSVGGRGPYEQYF
TRBV10-3	.	TRBJ1-1	.	TGTGCCATCAGTGAGTCGTGGCAGGCGAACGAAGCTTTCTTT	CAISESWQANEAFF
TRBV9	.	TRBJ1-2	TRBD1	TGTGCCAGCAGCCCTCAAGACAGGGGCTATGGCTACACCTTC	CASSPQDRGYGYTF